The entry below describes one TCR beta chain. These data are taken from a study of shared clonotypes between healthy human individuals. In the study overall: Donors were a couple of women and a few men aged 18 to 49.

This CDR3 has 16 amino acids. V was pared by 4 bases and J by 2 bases, with 5 bases of the junction left unmatched. Germline CDR1 reads SGHNT; CDR2 reads YYREEE (reference sequence). Here immunoSEQ multiplex PCR was the method, and the copy in TCRdb shows in-frame clones only, minus some. Among about 2.3 million clones listed, just under 95% were seen once. The sequenced sample was naive CD4+ T cells from PBMCs. Subset reported: CD45RA+ positively selected. The V and J genes are TRBV5-4 and TRBJ1-4; 10 nucleotides align to TRBD1. This TCR was recovered from a man aged 18 to 35 in good health. Some clones in this sample may be carry-over from other donors' samples. DNA for the CDR3: TGTGCCAGCAGCGCAGCGACAGGGGGCACTAATGAAAAACTGTTTTTT. Translated: CASSAATGGTNEKLFF.